In its sample, the clone carrying this T cell receptor beta chain was seen a few times. Its antigen is as yet unknown. This record belongs to a study of T cell clonotyping in hematopoietic cell transplantation. Clones were sequenced by immunoSEQ multiplex PCR, and TCRdb holds only the in-frame ones, with some missing. Of almost 8,500 clones in the sample, roughly nine tenths were seen once. V was clipped by 2 bases and J by 2 bases, with 7 bases between them. The CDR3 loop spans 13 amino acids. Looked up from germline, CDR1 is MGHDK and CDR2 is SYGVNS. General study results and limits: After transplant, recipient diversity fell while pathologically expanded clonotypes grew through day 180. Graft donor and pretransplant recipient Inverse Simpson Index values predicted broader posttransplant TCR diversity.

The chain is built from TRBV25-1 and TRBJ2-7; no reliable D call. The clonotype originates from a male patient aged 55 to 70 who had an allogeneic stem cell transplant from a related donor, so the T cells may come from the graft donor. Some clones in this sample may be carry-over from other donors' samples. Sequenced material: peripheral blood mononuclear cells, taken at the time of graft-versus-host disease after allogeneic stem cell transplant. For the CDR3, the DNA is TGTGCCAGCAGTGAAACCGGTCCCTACGAGCAGTACTTC. Protein sequence: CASSETGPYEQYF.